One and the same sample provided the 17 T cell receptor beta chains below, sequenced in a study of control samples from healthy donors and cancer patients. Some clones are missing from TCRdb's copy, which holds only in-frame ones; the method was immunoSEQ multiplex PCR. The profile shows about 75,000 clones, about 93% of them singletons. Sequencing was carried out using blood. The receptors here all came from a woman aged 40-49 years in good health.

CDR3 bases: TGTGCCAGCAGTCTGGGACTAGCGACAATCTACGAGCAGTACTTC. Translated, it gives CASSLGLATIYEQYF. The chain recombines TRBV27 with TRBJ2-7, with 10 bases fitting TRBD2. The CDR3 spans 15 residues. Per germline, CDR1 MNHEY and CDR2 SMNVEV (reference sequence). Trimming cost V 5 bases and J 3 bases; bases outside gene matches: 7.

A remark on this clone: The junction departs from the called germline gene at one end, perhaps through a read error. The J gene is TRBJ2-5, the V gene TRBV27; D may correspond to TRBD1 or TRBD2 (6 bases each). Germline-derived CDR1 and CDR2 are MNHEY and SMNVEV (reference sequence). The CDR3 extends over 14 amino acids. The CDR3 spells CASSLFGGQEAQYF. The CDR3 DNA sequence: TGTGCCAGCAGTTTATTTGGGGGGCAAGAGGCCCAGTACTTC.

V usage is TRBV7-3 and J usage is TRBJ2-2, with 7 bases fitting TRBD2. V was clipped by 2 bases and J by 2 bases; unmatched bases: 5. This CDR3 contains 16 residues. Germline CDR1 and CDR2: SGHTA and FQGTGA. The CDR3 coding sequence is TGTGCCAGCAGCTTATTTCCGGGGGGAAACACCGGGGAGCTGTTTTTT. Its protein product is CASSLFPGGNTGELFF.

The count of this clone is one. V usage is TRBV4-3 and J usage is TRBJ2-7; 8 nucleotides line up with TRBD1. J gave up 6 bases and V 0 bases, and 7 bases lay outside the gene matches. The CDR3 has 15 amino acids. CDR1 LGHNA and CDR2 YSLEER come from the germline V gene. The CDR3 DNA follows: TGCGCCAGCAGCCAAGATCCAGGACAGGGAGGCGAGCAGTACTTC. Residues: CASSQDPGQGGEQYF.

CDR3 amino acids: CASSMWTASTDTQYF. The CDR3 nucleotides are TGTGCCAGTAGTATGTGGACAGCTAGCACAGATACGCAGTATTTT. This chain connects TRBV19 to TRBJ2-3; a possible D gene is TRBD1 (6 bases). The CDR3 is made up of 15 amino acids. Trimming removed 3 bases from V and 0 bases from J, with 10 bases in between. Germline lookup yields CDR1 LNHDA and CDR2 SQIVND (reference sequence).

The CDR3 sequence is CSVASGANYGYTF. The CDR3 region has the DNA TGCAGCGTTGCGTCCGGGGCTAACTATGGCTACACCTTC. This chain links TRBV29-1 with TRBJ1-2; the D is unclear. CDR1 SQVTM and CDR2 ANQGSEA come from the germline V gene. This CDR3 has 13 amino acids. The V and J ends lost 4 bases and 0 bases respectively, with 9 bases between them.

This chain uses TRBV5-1 with TRBJ1-1, with D unresolved. V lost 1 base, J lost 5 bases, and 15 bases lay in between. This CDR3 is built from 15 residues. CDR1 and CDR2 (germline): SGHRS, YFSETQ. The CDR3 sequence: CASSLIPQRGTEAFF. The CDR3 DNA is TGCGCCAGCAGCTTGATCCCGCAGCGAGGGACTGAAGCTTTCTTT.

The genes are TRBV6-5 and TRBJ1-2, with unresolved D. The V gene's germline CDR1 is MNHEY and CDR2 SVGAGI. Trimming stripped 2 bases from V and 2 bases from J, with 6 bases between. This CDR3 is built from 13 residues. The CDR3: CASSYRVNYGYTF. The CDR3 DNA sequence: TGTGCCAGCAGTTACAGAGTCAACTATGGCTACACCTTC.

V usage is TRBV9 and J usage is TRBJ1-5, with 9 bases fitting TRBD1. The CDR3 has 17 residues. Trimming cost V 8 bases and J 4 bases; bases outside gene matches: 16. Germline CDR1 SGDLS, CDR2 YYNGEE. CDR3 in DNA: TGTGCCAGGAATCTGGACCTCGGACAGGGGAAAAATCAGCCCCAGCATTTT. Amino acids: CARNLDLGQGKNQPQHF.

The rearrangement joins TRBV11-2 to TRBJ2-1; 12 bases match TRBD2. Trimming at V came to 7 bases and at J to 7 bases, leaving 5 bases not matched to a gene. The CDR3 sequence is 14 residues long. Germline loops: CDR1 SGHAT, CDR2 FQNNGV. The CDR3 spells CASTATSGRNEQFF. CDR3 DNA sequence: TGTGCCAGCACCGCGACTAGCGGGAGAAATGAGCAGTTCTTC.

The chain has TRBV2 and TRBJ2-7; 7 bases line up with TRBD2. Germline V gene sequence: CDR1 SNHLY, CDR2 FYNNEI. CDR3 length: 14 amino acids. Trimming took 4 bases from V and 0 from J; bases not matched to a gene: 3. Written as DNA, the CDR3 is TGTGCCAGCAGTGGGGACTACTACTCCTACGAGCAGTACTTC. Its translation is CASSGDYYSYEQYF.

The chain couples TRBV21-1 to TRBJ2-7; the table assigns TRBD1, which was not confirmed against the DNA. TRBV21-1 is assigned pseudogene status. The CDR3 is 16 amino acids. CDR3 sequence: CASSKAPGSRGYEQYF. CDR3 nucleotide sequence: TGTGCCAGCAGCAAAGCTCCGGGTTCTAGGGGCTACGAGCAGTACTTC.

J is TRBJ2-5 and V is TRBV28, with D perhaps TRBD2 (6 bases). Trimming shortened V by 2 bases and J by 1 base, and 11 bases separated the two germline ends. The CDR3 spans 15 residues. Per germline, CDR1 MDHEN and CDR2 SYDVKM. CDR3 in DNA: TGTGCCAGCAGTTTAAGCGGGCCTCTCCAAGAGACCCAGTACTTC. It yields the protein CASSLSGPLQETQYF.

The J gene is TRBJ2-1, the V gene TRBV2; TRBD2 is a possible D gene (5 bases). The CDR3 contains 11 residues. CDR1 and CDR2 from the germline V gene are SNHLY and FYNNEI. V lost 6 bases, J lost 10 bases, and 10 bases lay in between. CDR3 residues: CASREPGEQFF. CDR3 bases: TGTGCCAGCAGGGAGCCGGGAGAGCAGTTCTTC.

V and J are TRBV12-3 or TRBV12-4 and TRBJ2-5; D is uncertain. V was clipped by 2 bases and J by 5 bases, with 3 bases between them. This CDR3 is built from 11 residues. CDR3 in DNA: TGTGCCAGCAGTTTAAGGGAGACCCAGTACTTC. This gives the protein CASSLRETQYF.

This clone was detected a few times. The chain couples TRBV18 to TRBJ1-4; maybe TRBD1 (6 bases). Germline assignment: CDR1 KGHSH and CDR2 LQKENI. Trimming took 6 bases from V and 4 from J, leaving 15 bases between them. This CDR3 region has 15 residues. The CDR3 loop is CASSSRGSFNEKLFF. The CDR3 DNA sequence: TGTGCCAGCTCTTCCAGGGGATCTTTTAATGAAAAACTGTTTTTT.

This chain joins TRBV19 and TRBJ1-2; D remains unclear. The V end was cut by 3 bases, the J end by 2 bases, with 7 bases between. CDR1 LNHDA and CDR2 SQIVND come from the germline V gene (reference sequence). The CDR3 is 13 residues long. As DNA, the CDR3 is TGTGCCAGTAGTATGCGTCCCAACTATGGCTACACCTTC. It encodes CASSMRPNYGYTF.